The clone carrying this T cell receptor beta chain was seen a handful of times. Its target is not known. These data belong to a study of CD8+CD57+ T cells in acquired aplastic anemia. Overall study context: Quantities of DNA derived from sorted CD4+ and CD8+ cells averaged roughly 3 ug. Study results and caveats: No significant difference in CD8+ Simpson's diversity was found between patients and controls. Overlapping CD8+ CDR3 repertoires of patients and controls contained twenty-nine shared sequences.

TCR beta VDJ and CDR3 profiling used genomic DNA as template. TCRdb reanalysed the reads using MiXCR and keeps one entry per CDR3 protein. Here the sample spans some 180,000 distinct CDR3 sequences, roughly 63% being singletons. Patients included in sequencing had previously demonstrated CD8+CD57+ cell expansion by flow cytometry. At the time of blood sampling, patients had not yet received any therapy. The CDR3 spans 15 residues. V gave up 8 bases and J gave up 2 bases; unmatched junction bases: 10. Germline loops: CDR1 LNHNV, CDR2 YYDKDF (reference sequence). The chain recombines TRBV15 with TRBJ2-7; the match to TRBD1 covers 9 bases. The clonotype originates from a human donor with aplastic anemia. Sequencing input: sorted CD4+, CD8+, or CD8+CD57+ T cells (not recorded which) from PBMCs. In DNA, the CDR3 is TGTGCCACCTCCCAGGGTGGGACAGGGACCTACGAGCAGTACTTC. Encoded protein: CATSQGGTGTYEQYF.